The 32 T cell receptor beta chains given below trace back to one sample, sequenced in a study of cytomegalovirus exposure and HLA in healthy donors (dated by TCRdb to about 2017). Library method: the immunoSEQ multiplex PCR assay. The multiplex PCR relied on a mix of 60 forward primers for TCR Vbeta segments and 13 reverse primers for TCR Jbeta segments. TCRdb obtained this table from immuneACCESS and retained in-frame rearrangements with V and J assigned. These tables miss some clones; where compared with another copy, unresolved V genes account for less than half of the shortfall, and the remainder is unexplained. In this sample's table one finds approximately 190,000 clones. Jointly, the top ten make up about 6.5% of the sample. The sequenced sample consisted of PBMCs. These receptors were taken from a young man in good health and CMV-seronegative.

The V and J genes are TRBV28 and TRBJ2-1; perhaps TRBD1 as D (5 bases). Deletions cut 4 bases from V and 10 bases from J, with 11 bases between. From germline, CDR1 is MDHEN and CDR2 SYDVKM. This CDR3 region has 12 residues. The CDR3 spells CASSSPWGEQFF. Here the CDR3 DNA reads TGTGCCAGCAGTTCCCCTTGGGGCGAGCAGTTCTTC.

The J gene is TRBJ1-2, the V gene TRBV9; 7 positions match TRBD1. Germline assignment: CDR1 SGDLS and CDR2 YYNGEE. The CDR3 length is 13 residues. With V trimmed by 0 bases and J by 8 bases, 4 bases remained unmatched. CDR3 sequence reads: CASSVVSGGGYTF. In DNA form, the CDR3 reads TGTGCCAGCAGCGTAGTGTCAGGGGGGGGCTACACCTTC. Together with reference TRBV9 and TRBJ1-2, the CDR3 gives the full variable domain: DSGVTQTPKHLITATGQRVTLRCSPRSGDLSVYWYQQSLDQGLQFLIQYYNGEERAKGNILERFSAQQFPDLHSELNLSSLELGDSALYFCASSVVSGGGYTFGSGTRLTVV.

CDR3 in amino acids: CASSPGQKNQPQHF. In DNA form, the CDR3 reads TGTGCCAGTAGTCCTGGACAGAAAAATCAGCCCCAGCATTTT. The chain has TRBV19 and TRBJ1-5; D might be TRBD1 (6 bases). The CDR3 is 14 residues long. The germline V gene has CDR1 LNHDA and CDR2 SQIVND (reference sequence). V was cut by 5 bases and J by 4 bases, with 12 bases left in between. The whole variable domain, remainder taken from reference TRBV19 and TRBJ1-5, is DGGITQSPKYLFRKEGQNVTLSCEQNLNHDAMYWYRQDPGQGLRLIYYSQIVNDFQKGDIAEGYSVSREKKESFPLTVTSAQKNPTAFYLCASSPGQKNQPQHFGDGTRLSIL.

The gene calls are TRBV27 and TRBJ2-7; a possible D gene is TRBD1 (5 bases). This CDR3 comprises 16 residues. Germline loops: CDR1 MNHEY, CDR2 SMNVEV (reference sequence). V was shortened by 5 bases and J by 5 bases, with 22 bases between the two germline ends. The CDR3 loop is CASSQNGAPSRHEQYF. The CDR3 coding sequence is TGTGCCAGCAGTCAGAATGGGGCCCCTTCCCGTCACGAGCAGTACTTC.

The CDR3, as DNA: TGTGCCAGCAGTGCGTACAGGGGCCTGAACACTGAAGCTTTCTTT. It is translated as CASSAYRGLNTEAFF. The chain couples TRBV27 to TRBJ1-1; 7 nucleotides match TRBD1. The CDR3 sequence is 15 residues long. Trimming removed 5 bases from V and 0 bases from J; junction bases left unmatched: 6. CDR1 and CDR2 from the germline V gene are MNHEY and SMNVEV (reference sequence).

This chain joins TRBV2 and TRBJ2-3; TRBD1 is a possible D gene (6 bases). Germline-derived CDR1 and CDR2 are SNHLY and FYNNEI. V dropped 8 bases and J dropped 0 bases, with 15 bases sitting between them. This CDR3 has 15 residues. The CDR3 coding sequence is TGTGCCAGCGCCCGGGACACCGGGAGCACAGATACGCAGTATTTT. Amino acid sequence: CASARDTGSTDTQYF.

The chain carries TRBV2 and TRBJ2-5; 8 bases map to TRBD2. V lost 10 bases, J lost 4 bases, and 8 bases stayed unmatched. CDR1 is SNHLY, CDR2 FYNNEI, per germline. CDR3 length: 13 amino acids. CDR3 loop: CATRRGERETQYF. The CDR3 region has the DNA TGTGCCACCAGGCGGGGGGAAAGAGAGACCCAGTACTTC.

Of note for this clone: At one end, the junction sequence differs from germline, possibly due to a read error. V is TRBV6-5 and J is TRBJ2-2; 9 bases are shared with TRBD2. This CDR3 is built from 16 residues. Germline V lookup: CDR1 MNHEY, CDR2 SVGAGI. The CDR3 is CASSHSTSGNTGELFF. In DNA, the CDR3 is TGTGCCAGCAGTCACTCGACTAGCGGAAACACCGGGGAGCTGTTTTTT.

The V and J genes are TRBV25-1 and TRBJ2-5; D is possibly TRBD2 (7 bases). Germline CDR1 reads MGHDK; CDR2 reads SYGVNS. The CDR3 totals 11 residues. Deletions cut 6 bases from V and 11 bases from J, with 13 bases between. The CDR3 bases are TGTGCCAGCAGCAGCGGGACAAATCAGTACTTC. The encoded protein is CASSSGTNQYF.

CDR3 in amino acids: CASRVGDRVGYGYTF. CDR3 sequence (DNA): TGTGCCAGCAGAGTCGGGGACAGGGTGGGCTATGGCTACACCTTC. The V gene is TRBV7-9, the J gene TRBJ1-2; 9 nucleotides line up with TRBD1. V gave up 6 bases and J gave up 4 bases; unmatched junction bases: 9. The V gene's germline CDR1 is SEHNR and CDR2 FQNEAQ (reference sequence). The CDR3 contains 15 residues.

The V and J genes are TRBV6-4 and TRBJ1-1, with D maybe TRBD1 (6 bases). Germline CDR1 reads MRHNA; CDR2 reads SNTAGT. Trimming cost V 10 bases and J 4 bases, with 16 bases left between them. The CDR3 runs 13 residues. The chain's CDR3 is CATSQGSGTEAFF. CDR3 DNA sequence: TGTGCCACCTCACAGGGATCGGGCACTGAAGCTTTCTTT.

The chain uses TRBV6-5 and TRBJ1-2; D is unresolved. The germline V gene encodes CDR1 MNHEY and CDR2 SVGAGI. This CDR3 spans 16 amino acids. V lost 1 base, J lost 1 base, and 13 bases lay in between. The DNA for the CDR3 is TGTGCCAGCAGTTACTATCGGGATACCCATAACTATGGCTACACCTTC. Its protein product is CASSYYRDTHNYGYTF.

This chain uses TRBV2 with TRBJ2-3; TRBD1 agrees at 9 bases. Germline loops: CDR1 SNHLY, CDR2 FYNNEI. The CDR3 has 16 amino acids. V lost 9 bases, J lost 2 bases, and 12 bases stayed unmatched. CDR3 nucleotide sequence: TGTGCCAGAGTGAACGGACAGGGGAGGTCCACAGATACGCAGTATTTT. Amino acid sequence: CARVNGQGRSTDTQYF.

The rearrangement links TRBV5-8 to TRBJ2-4; a possible D gene is TRBD1 (6 bases). With 2 bases removed from V and 6 bases from J, the gap between germline ends came to 12 bases. CDR1 and CDR2 from the germline V gene are SGHTS and YDEGEE. CDR3 length: 14 residues. DNA for the CDR3: TGTGCCAGCAGCTTAGCACAGGGTGGAAACATTCAGTACTTC. Protein sequence: CASSLAQGGNIQYF.

For this clone: Compared with germline, one end of the junction differs, possibly owing to a read error. This chain's CDR3 is CAISERQTSSQPQHF. Written as DNA, the CDR3 is TGTGCCATCAGTGAGAGACAGACTAGCAGTCAGCCCCAGCATTTT. The V and J genes are TRBV10-3 and TRBJ1-5, with a possible D match to TRBD1 (5 bases). This CDR3 region has 15 residues. CDR1 and CDR2 from the germline V gene are ENHRY and SYGVKD.

This chain joins TRBV30 and TRBJ1-5; the D is unclear. The V gene's germline CDR1 is GTSNPN and CDR2 SVGIG (reference sequence). This CDR3 region has 12 residues. V lost 1 base, J lost 5 bases, and 6 bases lay in between. CDR3 protein: CAWSARYQPQHF. The CDR3, as DNA: TGTGCCTGGAGTGCCCGGTATCAGCCCCAGCATTTT.

The genes are TRBV15 and TRBJ2-7, with D unresolved. The germline gives CDR1 LNHNV, CDR2 YYDKDF (reference sequence). The length of the CDR3 is 14 residues. Trimming pared 0 bases from V and 0 bases from J, leaving 6 bases between. For the CDR3, the DNA is TGTGCCACCAGCAGAGATGGCAGCTCCTACGAGCAGTACTTC. This gives the protein CATSRDGSSYEQYF. The whole variable domain, filled in from reference TRBV15 and TRBJ2-7, reads DAMVIQNPRYQVTQFGKPVTLSCSQTLNHNVMYWYQQKSSQAPKLLFHYYDKDFNNEADTPDNFQSRRPNTSFCFLDIRSPGLGDTAMYLCATSRDGSSYEQYFGPGTRLTVT.

The gene calls are TRBV10-2 and TRBJ1-5; 7 bases are shared with TRBD1. The junction had 4 bases not matched to a gene; V was cut back by 2 bases and J by 6 bases. CDR1 and CDR2 from the germline V gene are WSHSY and SAAADI. The CDR3 is 14 residues long. CDR3 coding DNA: TGCGCCAGCAGTGAGCAGGGGGTGGGTCAGCCCCAGCATTTT. Protein sequence: CASSEQGVGQPQHF.

The chain carries TRBV5-1 and TRBJ2-7, with 9 bases that match TRBD2. The V gene's germline CDR1 is SGHRS and CDR2 YFSETQ. The CDR3 length is 15 residues. V lost 4 bases, J lost 0 bases, and 5 bases stayed unmatched. The CDR3 DNA sequence: TGCGCCAGCAGCCTTAGCGGGGGCCTCTCCTACGAGCAGTACTTC. The encoded protein is CASSLSGGLSYEQYF. The full variable domain, completed using reference TRBV5-1 and TRBJ2-7, is KAGVTQTPRYLIKTRGQQVTLSCSPISGHRSVSWYQQTPGQGLQFLFEYFSETQRNKGNFPGRFSGRQFSNSRSEMNVSTLELGDSALYLCASSLSGGLSYEQYFGPGTRLTVT.

This rearrangement joins TRBV29-1 to TRBJ2-7; D call uncertain. V lost 4 bases and J 3 bases, leaving 7 bases between the germline ends. The CDR3 consists of 11 residues. Germline-derived CDR1 and CDR2 are SQVTM and ANQGSEA. CDR3 sequence (DNA): TGCAGCGTTGTGTGGCTCTACGAGCAGTACTTC. Amino acids: CSVVWLYEQYF.

The CDR3 bases are TGTGCCAGCGGAATAGCGGGAGGGCTCAATGAGCAGTTCTTC. This gives the protein CASGIAGGLNEQFF. The rearrangement uses TRBV7-2 and TRBJ2-1, with 11 bases that match TRBD2. Per germline, CDR1 SGHTA and CDR2 FQGNSA. This CDR3 has 14 residues. V dropped 8 bases and J dropped 6; count of bases not matched to a gene: 6.

The rearrangement links TRBV10-3 to TRBJ2-1, with 7 bases matching TRBD2. The CDR3 length is 16 residues. Germline loops: CDR1 ENHRY, CDR2 SYGVKD. V gave up 8 bases and J gave up 5 bases; unmatched junction bases: 15. The CDR3 sequence is CAISRAAGDLNNEQFF. CDR3 nucleotide sequence: TGTGCCATCTCTCGGGCGGCGGGGGACCTAAACAATGAGCAGTTCTTC.

The chain is built from TRBV7-8 and TRBJ1-5, with TRBD1 as a possible D gene (6 bases). The CDR3 contains 14 residues. The V end lost 5 bases, the J end lost 4 bases, and 12 bases lay between the germline ends. The germline V gene encodes CDR1 SGHVS and CDR2 FQNEAQ. The DNA for the CDR3 is TGTGCCAGCAGCGAGGACAGAGCAAATCAGCCCCAGCATTTT. This gives the protein CASSEDRANQPQHF.

The V and J genes are TRBV5-4 and TRBJ1-2; 8 bases map to TRBD1. Losses at the gene ends were 0 bases for V and 1 base for J; bases not matched to a gene: 8. Germline V lookup: CDR1 SGHNT, CDR2 YYREEE (reference sequence). The CDR3 totals 17 residues. The CDR3 DNA reads TGTGCCAGCAGCTTGGGGCAGGGGGCTGGGGTTAACTATGGCTACACCTTC. Its translation: CASSLGQGAGVNYGYTF.

The V call is TRBV4-1, the J call TRBJ1-2; D gene unclear. From germline, CDR1 is MGHRA and CDR2 YSYEKL. The CDR3 runs 15 residues. The germline V and J ends were trimmed by 4 bases and 8 bases, with 20 bases remaining between them. This chain's CDR3 is CASSPPGRSREGYTF. CDR3 DNA: TGCGCCAGCAGCCCCCCGGGGAGGTCCAGAGAAGGCTACACCTTC.

In nucleotides, the CDR3 is TGTGCCAGCAGCCGGACTAGCGGGGGGAAAGAGACCCAGTACTTC. Translation gives CASSRTSGGKETQYF. The gene calls are TRBV7-2 and TRBJ2-5; TRBD2 matches at 14 bases. This CDR3 is built from 15 residues. Germline lookup yields CDR1 SGHTA and CDR2 FQGNSA. V lost 5 bases, J lost 3 bases, and 2 bases stayed unmatched.

This chain links TRBV15 with TRBJ1-1; maybe TRBD1 (5 bases). Trimming shortened V by 5 bases and J by 13 bases, and 29 bases separated the two germline ends. From germline, CDR1 is LNHNV and CDR2 YYDKDF (reference sequence). This CDR3 has 16 residues. CDR3 bases: TGTGCCACCAGCGGCCCCGAGGGGAGGACACCCGAGTTCGTTTTCTTT. Amino acids: CATSGPEGRTPEFVFF.

The rearrangement joins TRBV7-2 to TRBJ1-6; TRBD1 is a possible D gene (5 bases). V lost 3 bases and J lost 10, with 10 bases in between. Germline V gene sequence: CDR1 SGHTA, CDR2 FQGNSA. This CDR3 has 13 residues. The CDR3 bases are TGTGCCAGCAGCTTTGTAAGACAGTCACCCCTCCACTTT. Amino acids: CASSFVRQSPLHF.

The chain combines TRBV7-3 with TRBJ2-2; no reliable D call. The germline V and J ends were trimmed by 1 base and 1 base, with 10 bases remaining between them. The germline V gene has CDR1 SGHTA and CDR2 FQGTGA. This CDR3 is 16 amino acids long. In DNA, the CDR3 is TGTGCCAGCAGCTTAAGCCCTTCCGGGAACACCGGGGAGCTGTTTTTT. Protein sequence: CASSLSPSGNTGELFF.

The V call is TRBV11-3, the J call TRBJ2-1; 15 positions agree with TRBD2. CDR1 and CDR2 (germline): SGHNT, YENEEA. This CDR3 has 20 residues. Germline trimming cut 5 bases from V and 2 bases from J; bases unmatched to any gene: 13. In DNA, the CDR3 is TGTGCCAGCAGCGCGACCGCCGGGACTAGCGGGGGGCCTCCCTACAATGAGCAGTTCTTC. Translating gives CASSATAGTSGGPPYNEQFF.

The J gene is TRBJ2-1, the V gene TRBV5-4, with 11 bases that match TRBD2. The CDR3 extends over 15 amino acids. The J segment lost 5 bases and the V segment lost 0 bases, leaving 1 base of the junction unmatched. The germline gives CDR1 SGHNT, CDR2 YYREEE (reference sequence). In nucleotides, the CDR3 is TGTGCCAGCAGCTTGGTACTAGCGGGAGACAATGAGCAGTTCTTC. Translating it yields CASSLVLAGDNEQFF.

V usage is TRBV9 and J usage is TRBJ2-2; 8 positions match TRBD2. The germline CDR1 and CDR2 sequences are SGDLS and YYNGEE. The CDR3 covers 16 residues. After removal of 0 bases from V and 1 base from J, the junction contained 2 bases not matched to a gene. Here the CDR3 reads CASSVASGLNTGELFF. The DNA of the CDR3 is TGTGCCAGCAGCGTAGCTAGCGGGTTGAACACCGGGGAGCTGTTTTTT.